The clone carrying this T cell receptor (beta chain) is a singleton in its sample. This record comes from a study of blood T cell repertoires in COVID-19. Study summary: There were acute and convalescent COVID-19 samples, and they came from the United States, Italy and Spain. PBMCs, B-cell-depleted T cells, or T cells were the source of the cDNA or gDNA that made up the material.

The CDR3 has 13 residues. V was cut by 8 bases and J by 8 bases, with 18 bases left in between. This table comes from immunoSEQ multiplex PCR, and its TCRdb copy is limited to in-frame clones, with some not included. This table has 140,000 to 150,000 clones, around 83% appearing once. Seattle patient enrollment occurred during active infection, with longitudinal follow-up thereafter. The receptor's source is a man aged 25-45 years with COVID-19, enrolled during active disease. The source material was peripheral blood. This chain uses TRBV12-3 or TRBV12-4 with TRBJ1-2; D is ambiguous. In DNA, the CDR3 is TGTGCCAGCGCAGCCTCAGGTCCTCGGGGCTACACCTTC. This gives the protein CASAASGPRGYTF.